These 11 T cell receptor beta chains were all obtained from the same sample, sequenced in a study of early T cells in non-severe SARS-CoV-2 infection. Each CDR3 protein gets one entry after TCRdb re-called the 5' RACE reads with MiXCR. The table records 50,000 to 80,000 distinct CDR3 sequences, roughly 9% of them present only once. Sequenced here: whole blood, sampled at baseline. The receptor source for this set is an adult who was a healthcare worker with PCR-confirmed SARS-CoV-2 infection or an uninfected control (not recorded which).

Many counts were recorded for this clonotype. The CDR3 bases are TGCAGTGCCGTAAACAGGGGAGATCAGCCCCAGCATTTT. Amino acid sequence: CSAVNRGDQPQHF. The genes are TRBV20-1 and TRBJ1-5; TRBD1 matches at 7 bases. CDR3 size: 13 residues. Germline V gene data show CDR1 as DFQATT and CDR2 as SNEGSKA (reference sequence). V lost 6 bases, J lost 5 bases, and 7 bases stayed unmatched.

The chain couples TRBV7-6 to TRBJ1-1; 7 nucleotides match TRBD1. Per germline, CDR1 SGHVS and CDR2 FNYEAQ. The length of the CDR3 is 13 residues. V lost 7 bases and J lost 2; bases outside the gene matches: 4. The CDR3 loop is CASTGQPNTEAFF. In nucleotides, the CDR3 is TGTGCCAGCACGGGACAGCCTAACACTGAAGCTTTCTTT. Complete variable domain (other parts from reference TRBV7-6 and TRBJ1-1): GAGVSQSPRYKVTKRGQDVALRCDPISGHVSLYWYRQALGQGPEFLTYFNYEAQQDKSGLPNDRFSAERPEGSISTLTIQRTEQRDSAMYRCASTGQPNTEAFFGQGTRLTVV.

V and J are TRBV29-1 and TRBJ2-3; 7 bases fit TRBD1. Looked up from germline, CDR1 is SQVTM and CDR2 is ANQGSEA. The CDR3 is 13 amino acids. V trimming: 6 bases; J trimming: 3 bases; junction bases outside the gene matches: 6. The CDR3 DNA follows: TGCAGCGTCACTCTGGACAGGACAGATACGCAGTATTTT. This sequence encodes CSVTLDRTDTQYF.

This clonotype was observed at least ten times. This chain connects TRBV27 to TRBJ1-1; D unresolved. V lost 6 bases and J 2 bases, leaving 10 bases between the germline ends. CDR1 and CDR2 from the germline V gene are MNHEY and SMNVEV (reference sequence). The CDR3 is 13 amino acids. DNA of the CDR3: TGTGCCAGCAGGGGCAGAGAAAACACTGAAGCTTTCTTT. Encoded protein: CASRGRENTEAFF.

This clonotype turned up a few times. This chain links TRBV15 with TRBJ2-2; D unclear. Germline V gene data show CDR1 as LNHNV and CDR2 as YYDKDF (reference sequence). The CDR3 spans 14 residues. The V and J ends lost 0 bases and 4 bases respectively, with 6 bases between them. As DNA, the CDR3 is TGTGCCACCAGCAGAGAGACCCGCACCGGGGAGCTGTTTTTT. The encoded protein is CATSRETRTGELFF.

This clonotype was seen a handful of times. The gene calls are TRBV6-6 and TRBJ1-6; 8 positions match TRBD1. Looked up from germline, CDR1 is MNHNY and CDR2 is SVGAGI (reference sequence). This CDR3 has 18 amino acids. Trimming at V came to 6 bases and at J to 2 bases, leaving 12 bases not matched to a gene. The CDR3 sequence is CASSSRTGTRAYNSPLHF. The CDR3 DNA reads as TGTGCCAGCAGCTCGCGGACAGGGACAAGGGCCTATAATTCACCCCTCCACTTT.

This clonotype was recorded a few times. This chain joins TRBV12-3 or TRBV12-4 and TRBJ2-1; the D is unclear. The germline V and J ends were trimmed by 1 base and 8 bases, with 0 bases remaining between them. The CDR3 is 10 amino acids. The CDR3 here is CASSLDEQFF. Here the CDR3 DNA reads TGTGCCAGCAGTTTAGATGAGCAGTTCTTC.

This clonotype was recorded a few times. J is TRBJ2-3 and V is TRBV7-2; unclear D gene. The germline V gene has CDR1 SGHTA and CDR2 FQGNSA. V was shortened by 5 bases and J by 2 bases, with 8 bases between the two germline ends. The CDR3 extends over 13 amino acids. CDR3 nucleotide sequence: TGTGCCAGCAGCGTACAAAACACAGATACGCAGTATTTT. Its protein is CASSVQNTDTQYF.

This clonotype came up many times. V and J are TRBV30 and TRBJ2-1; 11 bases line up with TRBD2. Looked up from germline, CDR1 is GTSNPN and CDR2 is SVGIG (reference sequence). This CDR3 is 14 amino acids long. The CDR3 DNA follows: TGTGCTCTCGAACTAGCGGGAGCTTACAATGAGCAGTTCTTC. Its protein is CALELAGAYNEQFF.

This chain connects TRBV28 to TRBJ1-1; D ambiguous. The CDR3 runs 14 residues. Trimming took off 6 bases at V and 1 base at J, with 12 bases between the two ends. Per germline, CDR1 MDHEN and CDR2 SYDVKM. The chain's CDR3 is CASRQTLGNTEAFF. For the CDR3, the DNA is TGTGCCAGCAGACAAACACTGGGGAACACTGAAGCTTTCTTT.

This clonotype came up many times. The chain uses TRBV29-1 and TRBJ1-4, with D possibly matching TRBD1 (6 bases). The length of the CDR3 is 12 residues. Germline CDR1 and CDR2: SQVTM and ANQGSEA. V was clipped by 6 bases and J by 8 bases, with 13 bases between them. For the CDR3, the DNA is TGCAGCGTCTCCAGGGGAGGAGAAAAACTGTTTTTT. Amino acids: CSVSRGGEKLFF.